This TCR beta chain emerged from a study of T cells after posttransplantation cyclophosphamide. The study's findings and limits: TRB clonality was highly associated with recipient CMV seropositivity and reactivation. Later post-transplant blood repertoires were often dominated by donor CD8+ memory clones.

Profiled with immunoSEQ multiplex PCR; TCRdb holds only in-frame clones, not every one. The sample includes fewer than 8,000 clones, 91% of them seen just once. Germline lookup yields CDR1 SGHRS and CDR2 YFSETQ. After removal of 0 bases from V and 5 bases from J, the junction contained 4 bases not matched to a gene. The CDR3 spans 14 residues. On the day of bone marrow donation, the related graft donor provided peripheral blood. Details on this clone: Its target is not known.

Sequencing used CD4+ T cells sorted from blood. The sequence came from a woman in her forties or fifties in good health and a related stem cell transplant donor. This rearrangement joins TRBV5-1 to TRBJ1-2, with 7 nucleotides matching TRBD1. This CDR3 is CASSLDTGEYGYTF. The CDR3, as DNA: TGCGCCAGCAGCTTGGATACAGGGGAATATGGCTACACCTTC.